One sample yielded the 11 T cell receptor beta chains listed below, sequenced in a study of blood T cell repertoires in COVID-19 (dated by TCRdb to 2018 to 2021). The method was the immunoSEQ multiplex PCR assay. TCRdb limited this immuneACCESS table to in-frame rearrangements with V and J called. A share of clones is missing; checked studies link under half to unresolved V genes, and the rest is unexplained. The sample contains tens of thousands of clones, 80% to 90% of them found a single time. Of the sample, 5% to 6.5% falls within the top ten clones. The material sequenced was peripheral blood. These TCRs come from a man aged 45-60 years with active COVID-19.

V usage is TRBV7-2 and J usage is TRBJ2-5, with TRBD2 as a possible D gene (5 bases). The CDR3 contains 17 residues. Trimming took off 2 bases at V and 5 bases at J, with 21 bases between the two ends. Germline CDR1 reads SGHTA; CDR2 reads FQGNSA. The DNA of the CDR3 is TGTGCCAGCAGCTTAATAAGGGCTAGCCCAGGAAGTGAGACCCAGTACTTC. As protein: CASSLIRASPGSETQYF.

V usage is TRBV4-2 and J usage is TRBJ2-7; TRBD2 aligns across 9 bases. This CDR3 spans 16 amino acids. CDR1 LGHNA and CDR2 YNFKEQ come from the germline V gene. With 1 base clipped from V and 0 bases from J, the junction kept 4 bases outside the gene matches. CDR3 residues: CASSQAGGGASYEQYF. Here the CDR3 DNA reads TGTGCCAGCAGCCAAGCTGGCGGGGGGGCCTCCTACGAGCAGTACTTC.

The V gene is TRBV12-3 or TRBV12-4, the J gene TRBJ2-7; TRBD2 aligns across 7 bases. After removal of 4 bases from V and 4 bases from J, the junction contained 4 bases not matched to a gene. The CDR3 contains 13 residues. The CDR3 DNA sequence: TGTGCCAGCAGTTCCTTGCGGGGGTACGAGCAGTACTTC. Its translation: CASSSLRGYEQYF.

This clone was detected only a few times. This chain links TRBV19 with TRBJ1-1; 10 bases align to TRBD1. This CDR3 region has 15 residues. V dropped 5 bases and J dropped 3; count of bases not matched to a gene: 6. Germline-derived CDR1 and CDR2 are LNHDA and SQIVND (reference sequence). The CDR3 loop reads CASSPDRGQDTEAFF. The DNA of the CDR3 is TGTGCCAGTAGTCCCGACAGGGGGCAGGACACTGAAGCTTTCTTT.

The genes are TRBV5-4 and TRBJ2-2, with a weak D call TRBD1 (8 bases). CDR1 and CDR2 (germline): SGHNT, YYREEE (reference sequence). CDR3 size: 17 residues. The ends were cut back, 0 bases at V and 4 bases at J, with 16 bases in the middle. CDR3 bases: TGTGCCAGCAGCTTGGCGGGAGGCAGGGGGCCCACCGGGGAGCTGTTTTTT. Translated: CASSLAGGRGPTGELFF.

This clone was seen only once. The CDR3 DNA reads TGCGCCAGCGGGGGACAGGGGTACACTGAAGCTTTCTTT. Its protein is CASGGQGYTEAFF. J is TRBJ1-1 and V is TRBV5-1; 10 nucleotides agree with TRBD1. Germline V gives CDR1 SGHRS, CDR2 YFSETQ. There are 13 residues in the CDR3. Germline trimming cut 7 bases from V and 3 bases from J; bases unmatched to any gene: 3.

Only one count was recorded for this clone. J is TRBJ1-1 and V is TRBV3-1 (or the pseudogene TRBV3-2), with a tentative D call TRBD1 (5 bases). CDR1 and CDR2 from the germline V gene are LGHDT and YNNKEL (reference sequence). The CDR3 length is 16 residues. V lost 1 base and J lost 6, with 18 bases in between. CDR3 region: CASSQGGKGPSAEAFF. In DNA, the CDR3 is TGTGCCAGCAGCCAAGGAGGTAAGGGGCCTAGTGCTGAAGCTTTCTTT.

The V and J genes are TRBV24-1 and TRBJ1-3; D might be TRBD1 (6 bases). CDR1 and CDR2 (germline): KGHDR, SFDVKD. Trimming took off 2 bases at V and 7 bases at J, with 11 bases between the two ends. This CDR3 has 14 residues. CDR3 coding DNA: TGTGCCACCAGTGATTCACAGGGAACGAACACCATATATTTT. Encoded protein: CATSDSQGTNTIYF.

CDR3 DNA sequence: TGTGCCAGCAGCCCCCCACAGGGGTATGGCTACACCTTC. It yields the protein CASSPPQGYGYTF. The chain carries TRBV7-2 and TRBJ1-2, with TRBD1 matching 7 bases. The CDR3 runs to 13 residues. CDR1 and CDR2 from the germline V gene are SGHTA and FQGNSA. Losses at the gene ends were 5 bases for V and 5 bases for J; bases not matched to a gene: 5.

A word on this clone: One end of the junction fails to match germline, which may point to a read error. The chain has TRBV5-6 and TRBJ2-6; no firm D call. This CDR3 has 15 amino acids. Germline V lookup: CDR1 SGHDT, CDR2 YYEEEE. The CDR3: CASSRGDSGANVLTF. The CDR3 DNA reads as TGTGCCAGCAGCCGTGGAGACTCTGGAGCCAACGTCCTGACTTTC.

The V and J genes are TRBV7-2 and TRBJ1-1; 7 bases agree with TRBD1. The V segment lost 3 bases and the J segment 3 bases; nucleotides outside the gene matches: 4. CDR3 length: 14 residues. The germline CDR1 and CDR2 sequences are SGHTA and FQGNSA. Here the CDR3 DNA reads TGTGCCAGCAGCTTCCAGGGGGGAGACACTGAAGCTTTCTTT. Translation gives CASSFQGGDTEAFF.